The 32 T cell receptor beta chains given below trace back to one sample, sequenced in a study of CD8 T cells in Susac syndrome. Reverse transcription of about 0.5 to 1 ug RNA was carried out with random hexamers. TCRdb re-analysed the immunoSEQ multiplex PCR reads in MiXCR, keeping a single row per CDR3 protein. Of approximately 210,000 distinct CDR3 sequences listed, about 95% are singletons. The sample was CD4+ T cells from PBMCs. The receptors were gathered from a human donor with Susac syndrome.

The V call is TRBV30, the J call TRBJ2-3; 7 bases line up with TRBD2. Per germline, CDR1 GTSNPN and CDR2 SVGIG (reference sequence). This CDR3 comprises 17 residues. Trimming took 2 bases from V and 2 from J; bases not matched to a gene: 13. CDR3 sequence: CAWSLRELAGLTDTQYF. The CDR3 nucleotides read TGTGCCTGGAGTTTGAGGGAATTAGCGGGCCTCACAGATACGCAGTATTTT.

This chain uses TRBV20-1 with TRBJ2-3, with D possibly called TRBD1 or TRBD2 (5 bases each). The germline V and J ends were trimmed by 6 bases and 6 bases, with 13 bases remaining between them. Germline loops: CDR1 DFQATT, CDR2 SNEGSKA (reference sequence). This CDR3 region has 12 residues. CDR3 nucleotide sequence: TGCAGTGCGGCCGGGACGAGGGATACGCAGTATTTT. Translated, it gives CSAAGTRDTQYF.

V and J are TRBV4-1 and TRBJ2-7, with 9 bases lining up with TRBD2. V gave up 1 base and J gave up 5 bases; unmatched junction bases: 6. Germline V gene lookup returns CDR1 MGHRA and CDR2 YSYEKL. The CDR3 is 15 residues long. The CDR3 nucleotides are TGCGCCAGCAGCCAAGGGGTAGCGGGGGCCCACGAGCAGTACTTC. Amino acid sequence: CASSQGVAGAHEQYF.

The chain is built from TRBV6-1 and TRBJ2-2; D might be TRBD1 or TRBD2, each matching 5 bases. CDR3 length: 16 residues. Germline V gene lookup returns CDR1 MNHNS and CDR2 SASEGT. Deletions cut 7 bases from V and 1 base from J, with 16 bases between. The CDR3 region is CASKVAGTENTGELFF. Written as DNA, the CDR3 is TGTGCCAGCAAAGTAGCCGGGACGGAGAACACCGGGGAGCTGTTTTTT.

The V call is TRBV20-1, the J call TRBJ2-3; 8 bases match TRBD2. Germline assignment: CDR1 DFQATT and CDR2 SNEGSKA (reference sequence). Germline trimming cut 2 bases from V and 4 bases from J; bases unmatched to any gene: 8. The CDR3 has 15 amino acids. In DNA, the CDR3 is TGCAGTGCTAGACCGAGACTAGCGATCGCAGATACGCAGTATTTT. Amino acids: CSARPRLAIADTQYF.

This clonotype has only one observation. Written as DNA, the CDR3 is TGTGCCAGCAGCCAGCGACGGGACACCAGTATGAACACTGAAGCTTTCTTT. Residues: CASSQRRDTSMNTEAFF. This chain links TRBV14 with TRBJ1-1, with a weak D call TRBD1 (6 bases). The CDR3 runs 17 residues. Germline lookup yields CDR1 SGHDN and CDR2 FVKESK. V was shortened by 3 bases and J by 0 bases, with 17 bases between the two germline ends.

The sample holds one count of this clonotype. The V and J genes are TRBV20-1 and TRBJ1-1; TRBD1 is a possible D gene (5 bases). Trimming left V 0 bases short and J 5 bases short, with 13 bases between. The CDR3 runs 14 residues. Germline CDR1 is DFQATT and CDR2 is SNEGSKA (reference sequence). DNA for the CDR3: TGCAGTGCTAGAGACCACGAACAGGATACTGAAGCTTTCTTT. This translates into CSARDHEQDTEAFF.

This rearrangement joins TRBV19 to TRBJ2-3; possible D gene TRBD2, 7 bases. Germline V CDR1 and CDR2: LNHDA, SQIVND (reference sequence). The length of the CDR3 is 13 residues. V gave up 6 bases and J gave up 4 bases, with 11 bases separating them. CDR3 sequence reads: CASSRGAADTQYF. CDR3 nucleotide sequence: TGTGCCAGTAGCCGGGGGGCCGCAGATACGCAGTATTTT.

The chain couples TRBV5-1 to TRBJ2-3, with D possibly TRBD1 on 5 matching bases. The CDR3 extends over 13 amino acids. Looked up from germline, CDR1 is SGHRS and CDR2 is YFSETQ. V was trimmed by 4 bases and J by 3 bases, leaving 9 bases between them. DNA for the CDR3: TGCGCCAGCAGCCGACAGTCTACAGATACGCAGTATTTT. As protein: CASSRQSTDTQYF.

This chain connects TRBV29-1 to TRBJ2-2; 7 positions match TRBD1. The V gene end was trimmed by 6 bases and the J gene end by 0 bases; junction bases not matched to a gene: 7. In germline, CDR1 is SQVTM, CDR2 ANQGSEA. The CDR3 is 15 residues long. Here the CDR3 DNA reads TGCAGCGTGGTCACAGGGGACGCGAACACCGGGGAGCTGTTTTTT. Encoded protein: CSVVTGDANTGELFF.

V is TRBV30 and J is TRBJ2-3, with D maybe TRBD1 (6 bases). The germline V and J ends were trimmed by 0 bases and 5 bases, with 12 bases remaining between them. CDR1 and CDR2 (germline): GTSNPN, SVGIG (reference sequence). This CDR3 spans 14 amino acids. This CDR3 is CAWSVGGEVDTQYF. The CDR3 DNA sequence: TGTGCCTGGAGTGTTGGGGGCGAGGTAGATACGCAGTATTTT.

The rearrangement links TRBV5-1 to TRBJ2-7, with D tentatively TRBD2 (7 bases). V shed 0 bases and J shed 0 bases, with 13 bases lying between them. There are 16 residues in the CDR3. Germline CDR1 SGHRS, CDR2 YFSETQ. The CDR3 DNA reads TGCGCCAGCAGCTTGGACGGGGGCGGGAGCTCCTACGAGCAGTACTTC. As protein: CASSLDGGGSSYEQYF.

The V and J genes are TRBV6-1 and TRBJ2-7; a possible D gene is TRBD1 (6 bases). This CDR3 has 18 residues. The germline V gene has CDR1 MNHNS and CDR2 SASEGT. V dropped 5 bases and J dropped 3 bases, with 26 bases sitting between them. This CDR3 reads CASSSRRQGTKGGYEQYF. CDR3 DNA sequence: TGTGCCAGCAGTAGCCGTCGGCAGGGGACCAAAGGCGGCTACGAGCAGTACTTC.

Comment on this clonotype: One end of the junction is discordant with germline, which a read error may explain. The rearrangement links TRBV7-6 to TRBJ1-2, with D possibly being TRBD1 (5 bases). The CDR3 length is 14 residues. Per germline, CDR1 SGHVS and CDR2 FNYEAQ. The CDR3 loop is CASSCLWGSLGYTF. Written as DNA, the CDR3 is TGTGCTAGCAGCTGCCTGTGGGGCTCGCTCGGCTACACCTTC.

The CDR3 DNA reads as TGTGCCAGCAGCCTTGGGACGGGGGCCGGTGGTGAAGCTTTCTTT. The encoded protein is CASSLGTGAGGEAFF. This chain links TRBV3-1 with TRBJ1-1, with D possibly TRBD1 on 6 matching bases. V was shortened by 4 bases and J by 7 bases, with 19 bases between the two germline ends. CDR1 LGHDT and CDR2 YNNKEL come from the germline V gene (reference sequence). The CDR3 contains 15 residues.

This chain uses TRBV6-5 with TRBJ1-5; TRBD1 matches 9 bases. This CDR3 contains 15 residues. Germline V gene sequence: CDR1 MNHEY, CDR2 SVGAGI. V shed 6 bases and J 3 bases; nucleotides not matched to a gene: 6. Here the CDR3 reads CASRRDRAVNQPQHF. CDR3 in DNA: TGTGCCAGCAGGAGGGACAGGGCTGTCAATCAGCCCCAGCATTTT.

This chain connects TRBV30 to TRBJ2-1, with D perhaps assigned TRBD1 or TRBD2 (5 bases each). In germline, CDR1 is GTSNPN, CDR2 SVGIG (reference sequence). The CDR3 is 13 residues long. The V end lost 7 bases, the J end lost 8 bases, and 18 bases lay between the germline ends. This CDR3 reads CASVVGALDEQFF. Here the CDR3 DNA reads TGTGCCTCCGTTGTCGGGGCTCTGGATGAGCAGTTCTTC.

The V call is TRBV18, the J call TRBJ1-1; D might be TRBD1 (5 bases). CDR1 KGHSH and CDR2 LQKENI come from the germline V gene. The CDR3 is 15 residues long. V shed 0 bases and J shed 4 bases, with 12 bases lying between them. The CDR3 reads CASSPPTRASTEAFF. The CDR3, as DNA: TGTGCCAGCTCACCACCGACCAGGGCGTCCACTGAAGCTTTCTTT.

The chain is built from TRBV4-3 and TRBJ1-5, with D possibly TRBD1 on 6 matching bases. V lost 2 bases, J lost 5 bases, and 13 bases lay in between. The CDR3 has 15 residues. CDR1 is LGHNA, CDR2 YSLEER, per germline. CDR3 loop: CASSQSVGGHQPQHF. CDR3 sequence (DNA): TGCGCCAGCAGCCAATCAGTGGGGGGGCATCAGCCCCAGCATTTT.

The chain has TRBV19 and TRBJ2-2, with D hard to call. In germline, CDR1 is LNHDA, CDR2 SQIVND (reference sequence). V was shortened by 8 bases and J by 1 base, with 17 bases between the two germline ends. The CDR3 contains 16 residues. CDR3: CASLPRHRGNTGELFF. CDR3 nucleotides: TGTGCCAGTTTACCGAGGCACCGAGGGAACACCGGGGAGCTGTTTTTT.

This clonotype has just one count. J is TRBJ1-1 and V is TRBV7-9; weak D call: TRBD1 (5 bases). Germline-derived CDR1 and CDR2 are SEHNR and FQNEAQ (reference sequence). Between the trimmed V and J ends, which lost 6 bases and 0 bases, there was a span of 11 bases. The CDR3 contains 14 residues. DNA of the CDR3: TGTGCCAGCAGGGTGACAGACATGAACACTGAAGCTTTCTTT. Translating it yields CASRVTDMNTEAFF. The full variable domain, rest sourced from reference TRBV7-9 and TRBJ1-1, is DTGVSQNPRHKITKRGQNVTFRCDPISEHNRLYWYRQTLGQGPEFLTYFQNEAQLEKSRLLSDRFSAERPKGSFSTLEIQRTEQGDSAMYLCASRVTDMNTEAFFGQGTRLTVV.

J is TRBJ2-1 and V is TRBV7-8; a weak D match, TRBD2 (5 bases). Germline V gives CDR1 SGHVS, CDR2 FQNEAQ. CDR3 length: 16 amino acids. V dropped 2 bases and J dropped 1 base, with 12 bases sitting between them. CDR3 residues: CASSLRARTSYNEQFF. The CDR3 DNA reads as TGTGCCAGCAGCTTAAGGGCGAGGACTTCCTACAATGAGCAGTTCTTC.

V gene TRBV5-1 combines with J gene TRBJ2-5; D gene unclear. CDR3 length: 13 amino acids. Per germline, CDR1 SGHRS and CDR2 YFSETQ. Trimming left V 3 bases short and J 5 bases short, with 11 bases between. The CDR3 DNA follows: TGCGCCAGCAGCTCCGTAGGATTGGAGACCCAGTACTTC. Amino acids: CASSSVGLETQYF.

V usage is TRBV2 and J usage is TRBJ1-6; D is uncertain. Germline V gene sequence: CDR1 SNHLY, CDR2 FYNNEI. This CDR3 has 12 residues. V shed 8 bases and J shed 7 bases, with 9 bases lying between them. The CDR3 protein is CASAPGNSPLHF. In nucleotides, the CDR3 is TGTGCCAGCGCGCCTGGGAATTCACCCCTCCACTTT.

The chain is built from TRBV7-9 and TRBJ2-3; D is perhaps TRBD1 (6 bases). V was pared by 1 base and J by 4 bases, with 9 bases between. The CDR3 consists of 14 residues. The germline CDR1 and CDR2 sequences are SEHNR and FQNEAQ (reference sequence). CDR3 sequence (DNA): TGTGCCAGCAGCTTAGACAGGGAAGCAGATACGCAGTATTTT. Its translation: CASSLDREADTQYF.

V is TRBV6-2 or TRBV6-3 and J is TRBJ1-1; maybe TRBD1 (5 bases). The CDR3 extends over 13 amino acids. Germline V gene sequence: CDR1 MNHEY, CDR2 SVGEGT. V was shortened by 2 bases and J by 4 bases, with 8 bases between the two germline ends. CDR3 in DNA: TGTGCCAGCAGTTACGCAGGGTTCACTGAAGCTTTCTTT. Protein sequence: CASSYAGFTEAFF.

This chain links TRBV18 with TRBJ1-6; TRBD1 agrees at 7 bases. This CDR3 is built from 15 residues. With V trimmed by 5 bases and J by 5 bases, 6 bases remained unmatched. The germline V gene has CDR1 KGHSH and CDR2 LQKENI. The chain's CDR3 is CASSVRGTDNSPLHF. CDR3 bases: TGTGCCAGCTCAGTCCGTGGGACAGATAATTCACCCCTCCACTTT.

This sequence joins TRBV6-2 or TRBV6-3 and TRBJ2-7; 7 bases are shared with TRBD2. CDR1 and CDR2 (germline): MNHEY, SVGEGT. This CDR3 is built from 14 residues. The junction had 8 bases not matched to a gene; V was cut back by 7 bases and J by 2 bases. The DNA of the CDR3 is TGTGCCAGCACTGGGCTAGCGGAGACCTACGAGCAGTACTTC. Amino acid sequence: CASTGLAETYEQYF.

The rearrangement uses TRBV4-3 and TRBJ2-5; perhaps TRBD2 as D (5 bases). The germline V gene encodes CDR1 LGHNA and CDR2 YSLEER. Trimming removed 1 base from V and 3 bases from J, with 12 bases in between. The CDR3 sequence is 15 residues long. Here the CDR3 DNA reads TGCGCCAGCAGCCAAGTGGTGACTAACGAAGAGACCCAGTACTTC. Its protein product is CASSQVVTNEETQYF.

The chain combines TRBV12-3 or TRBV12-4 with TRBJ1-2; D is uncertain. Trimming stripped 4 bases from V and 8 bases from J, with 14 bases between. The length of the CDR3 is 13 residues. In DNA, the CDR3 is TGTGCCAGCAGTTCACCCGATCGGGGAGGCTACACCTTC. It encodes CASSSPDRGGYTF.

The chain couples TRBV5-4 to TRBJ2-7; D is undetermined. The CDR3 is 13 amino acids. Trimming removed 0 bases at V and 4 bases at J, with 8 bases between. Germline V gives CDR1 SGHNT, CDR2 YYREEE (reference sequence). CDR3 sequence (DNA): TGTGCCAGCAGCTTGGGACTCAATTACGAGCAGTACTTC. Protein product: CASSLGLNYEQYF.

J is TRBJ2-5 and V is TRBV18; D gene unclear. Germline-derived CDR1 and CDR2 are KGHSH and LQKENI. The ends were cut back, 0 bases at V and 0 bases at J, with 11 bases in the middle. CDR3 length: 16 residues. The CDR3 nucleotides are TGTGCCAGCTCACCACCGGGGATTACGTACCAAGAGACCCAGTACTTC. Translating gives CASSPPGITYQETQYF. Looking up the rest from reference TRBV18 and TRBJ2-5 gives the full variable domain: NAGVMQNPRHLVRRRGQEARLRCSPMKGHSHVYWYRQLPEEGLKFMVYLQKENIIDESGMPKERFSAEFPKEGPSILRIQQVVRGDSAAYFCASSPPGITYQETQYFGPGTRLLVL.